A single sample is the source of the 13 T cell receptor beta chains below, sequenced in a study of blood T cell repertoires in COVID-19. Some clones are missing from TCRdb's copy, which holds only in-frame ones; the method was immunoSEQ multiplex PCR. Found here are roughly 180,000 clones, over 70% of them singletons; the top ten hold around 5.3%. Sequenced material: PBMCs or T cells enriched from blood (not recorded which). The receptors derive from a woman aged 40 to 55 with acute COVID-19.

CDR3 loop: CASSIGQANTDTQYF. CDR3 nucleotides: TGTGCCAGCTCGATCGGACAGGCCAACACAGATACGCAGTATTTT. The gene calls are TRBV7-9 and TRBJ2-3, with 7 positions matching TRBD1. Per the germline V gene, CDR1 is SEHNR and CDR2 is FQNEAQ (reference sequence). Trimming cost V 8 bases and J 2 bases; bases outside gene matches: 10. The CDR3 is 15 amino acids.

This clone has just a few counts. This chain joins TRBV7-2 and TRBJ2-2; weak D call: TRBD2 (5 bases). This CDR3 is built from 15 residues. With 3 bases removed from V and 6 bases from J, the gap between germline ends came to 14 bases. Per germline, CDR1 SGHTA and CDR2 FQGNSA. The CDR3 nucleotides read TGTGCCAGCAGCTTGATCGGACTCACGGCCGGGGAGCTGTTTTTT. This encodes CASSLIGLTAGELFF.

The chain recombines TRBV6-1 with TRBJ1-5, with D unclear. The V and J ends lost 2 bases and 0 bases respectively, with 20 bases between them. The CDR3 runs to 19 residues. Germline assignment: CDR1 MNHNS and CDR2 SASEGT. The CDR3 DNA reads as TGTGCCAGCAGTGAAAGCTTTGTATTGCCGTACTATAGCAATCAGCCCCAGCATTTT. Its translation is CASSESFVLPYYSNQPQHF.

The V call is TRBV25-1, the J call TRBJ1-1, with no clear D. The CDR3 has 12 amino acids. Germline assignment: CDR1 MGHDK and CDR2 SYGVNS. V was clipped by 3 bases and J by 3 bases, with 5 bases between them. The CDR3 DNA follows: TGTGCCAGCAGTGATCGGTACACTGAAGCTTTCTTT. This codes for CASSDRYTEAFF. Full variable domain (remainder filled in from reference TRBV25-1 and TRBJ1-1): EADIYQTPRYLVIGTGKKITLECSQTMGHDKMYWYQQDPGMELHLIHYSYGVNSTEKGDLSSESTVSRIRTEHFPLTLESARPSHTSQYLCASSDRYTEAFFGQGTRLTVV.

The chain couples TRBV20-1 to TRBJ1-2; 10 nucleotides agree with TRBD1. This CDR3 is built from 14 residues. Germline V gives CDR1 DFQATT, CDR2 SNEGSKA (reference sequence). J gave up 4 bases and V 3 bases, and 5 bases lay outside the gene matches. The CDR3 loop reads CSASWDRGFYGYTF. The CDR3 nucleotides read TGCAGTGCTAGTTGGGACAGGGGCTTCTATGGCTACACCTTC.

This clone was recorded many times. In nucleotides, the CDR3 is TGTGCCAGCATCCCTATTCCTACTAGAAAGTTGTGCCGCCTCTCCTACGAGCAGTACGTC. As protein: CASIPIPTRKLCRLSYEQYV. The chain employs TRBV9 and TRBJ2-7; D might be TRBD2 (5 bases). The CDR3 consists of 20 residues. The germline V and J ends were trimmed by 6 bases and 0 bases, with 31 bases remaining between them. Germline values: CDR1 SGDLS, CDR2 YYNGEE.

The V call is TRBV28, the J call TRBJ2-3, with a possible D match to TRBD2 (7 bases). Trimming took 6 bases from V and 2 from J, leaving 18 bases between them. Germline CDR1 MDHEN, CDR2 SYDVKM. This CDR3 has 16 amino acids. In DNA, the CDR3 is TGTGCCAGCAGCTTTTTGAGGGGGGGGACCACAGATACGCAGTATTTT. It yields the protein CASSFLRGGTTDTQYF.

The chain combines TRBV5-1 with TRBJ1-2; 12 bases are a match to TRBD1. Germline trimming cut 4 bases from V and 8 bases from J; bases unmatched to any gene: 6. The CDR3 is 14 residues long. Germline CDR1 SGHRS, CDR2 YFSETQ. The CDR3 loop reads CASSEPGTGGGYTF. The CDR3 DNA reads TGCGCCAGCAGCGAGCCGGGGACAGGGGGCGGCTACACCTTC.

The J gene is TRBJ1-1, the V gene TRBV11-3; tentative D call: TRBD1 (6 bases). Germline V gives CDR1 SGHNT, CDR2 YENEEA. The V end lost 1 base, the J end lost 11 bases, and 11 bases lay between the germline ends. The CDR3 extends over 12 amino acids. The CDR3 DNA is TGTGCCAGCAGCTTAGCAGGGGACGGGGCTTTCTTT. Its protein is CASSLAGDGAFF.

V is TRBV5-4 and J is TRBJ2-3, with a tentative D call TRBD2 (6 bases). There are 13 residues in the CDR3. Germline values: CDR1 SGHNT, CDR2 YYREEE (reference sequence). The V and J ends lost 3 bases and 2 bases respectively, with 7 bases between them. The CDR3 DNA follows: TGTGCCAGCAGCTGGGGGGACACAGATACGCAGTATTTT. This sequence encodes CASSWGDTDTQYF.

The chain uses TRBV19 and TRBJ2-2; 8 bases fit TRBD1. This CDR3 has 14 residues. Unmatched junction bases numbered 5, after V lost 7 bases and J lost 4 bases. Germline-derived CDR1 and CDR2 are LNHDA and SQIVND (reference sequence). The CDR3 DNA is TGTGCCAGTAAGACAGGGGAGGCCACCGGGGAGCTGTTTTTT. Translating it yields CASKTGEATGELFF.

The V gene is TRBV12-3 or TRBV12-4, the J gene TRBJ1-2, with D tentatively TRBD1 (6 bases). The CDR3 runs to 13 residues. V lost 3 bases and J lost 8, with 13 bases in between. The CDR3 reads CASSFQGIYGYTF. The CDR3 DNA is TGTGCCAGCAGTTTCCAGGGGATTTACGGCTACACCTTC.

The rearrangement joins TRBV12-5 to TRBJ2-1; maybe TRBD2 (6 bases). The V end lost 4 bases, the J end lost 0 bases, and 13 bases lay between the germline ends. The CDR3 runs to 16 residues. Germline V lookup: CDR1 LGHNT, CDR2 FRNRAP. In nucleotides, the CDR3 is TGTGCTAGTGGTTCCGGCGGGATAAGCTCCTACAATGAGCAGTTCTTC. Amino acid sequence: CASGSGGISSYNEQFF.